What follows are 25 T cell receptor beta chains derived from one specimen sequenced in a study of CD4 and CD8 cells across lung adenocarcinoma regions. MiXCR was run by TCRdb on the PCR reads, yielding one entry per CDR3 protein. Of about 5,500 distinct CDR3 sequences listed, under 50% are singletons. Sample: CD8+ T cells from the margin of a lung tumor. Receptors were obtained from a male donor with lung adenocarcinoma. The CD4 and CD8 labels of this study may be unreliable.

This clonotype has more than one count but fewer than ten. CDR3 protein: CATIPSSVLTGELFF. The CDR3 DNA is TGTGCCACCATACCATCTAGTGTACTCACCGGGGAGCTGTTTTTT. This sequence joins TRBV7-9 and TRBJ2-2; no clear D. Germline loops: CDR1 SEHNR, CDR2 FQNEAQ (reference sequence). V dropped 10 bases and J dropped 4 bases, with 19 bases sitting between them. The CDR3 covers 15 residues.

The V and J genes are TRBV19 and TRBJ2-3; TRBD2 aligns across 10 bases. The DNA end is more similar to TRBJ2-1, so the J call may be wrong. CDR1 and CDR2 from the germline V gene are LNHDA and SQIVND (reference sequence). The CDR3 is made up of 16 amino acids. CDR3 nucleotides: TGTGCCAGTAGTCCCTCTAGCGGGAGCTACGGCAATGAGCAGTTCTTC. Its translation: CASSPSSGSYGNEQFF.

The chain recombines TRBV6-2 or TRBV6-3 with TRBJ2-4; possibly TRBD2 for D (6 bases). Germline V gene data show CDR1 as MNHEY and CDR2 as SVGEGT. Trimming took 4 bases from V and 13 from J, leaving 20 bases between them. The CDR3 is made up of 14 amino acids. The CDR3 nucleotides read TGTGCCAGCAGTTTAGCGGTAGCCCAAAACACCCAGTACTTC. It specifies CASSLAVAQNTQYF.

This chain connects TRBV6-1 to TRBJ2-4; 11 nucleotides agree with TRBD2. The DNA end is a closer match to TRBJ2-1, so the J assignment may be wrong. The CDR3 consists of 15 residues. Germline V gene lookup returns CDR1 MNHNS and CDR2 SASEGT. This CDR3 is CASRGDSGRAKEQFF. The CDR3 DNA is TGTGCCAGCAGAGGAGATAGCGGGAGGGCCAAAGAGCAGTTCTTC.

This clonotype was picked up many times. V gene TRBV12-5 combines with J gene TRBJ2-7; D may match TRBD1 or TRBD2 (5 bases each). Trimming stripped 4 bases from V and 1 base from J, with 17 bases between. This CDR3 is built from 16 residues. Germline CDR1 LGHNT, CDR2 FRNRAP. The CDR3 region is CASGWTGTQVSYEQYF. The CDR3 nucleotides are TGTGCTAGTGGTTGGACCGGGACGCAGGTATCCTACGAGCAGTACTTC.

The chain is built from TRBV19 and TRBJ2-4; tentatively, D is TRBD2 (5 bases). The CDR3 has 13 amino acids. Trimming took off 9 bases at V and 9 bases at J, with 18 bases between the two ends. CDR1 is LNHDA, CDR2 SQIVND, per germline (reference sequence). CDR3 region: CASGVGVWAIQYF. The CDR3 nucleotides are TGTGCCAGCGGGGTTGGAGTTTGGGCCATTCAGTACTTC.

This clonotype is medium-sized (0.01 to 0.1%) by share. CDR3 sequence (DNA): TGTGCCAGCAGTGTAAAGGGTTCCTACGAGCAGTACTTC. As protein: CASSVKGSYEQYF. The genes are TRBV6-1 and TRBJ2-7; D is uncertain. The V gene's germline CDR1 is MNHNS and CDR2 SASEGT. This CDR3 contains 13 residues. V shed 4 bases and J shed 1 base, with 8 bases lying between them.

About this clonotype: The junction departs from germline at one end; a sequencing error may be responsible. The gene calls are TRBV27 and TRBJ2-3; TRBD2 might be the D (7 bases). This CDR3 region has 15 residues. Germline assignment: CDR1 MNHEY and CDR2 SMNVEV (reference sequence). The CDR3 coding sequence is TGTGCCAGCAGTTTGGGGGCGGGAGTCAAAAACACGCAGTATTTC. As protein: CASSLGAGVKNTQYF.

This clonotype was detected many times. The chain has TRBV6-1 and TRBJ2-2; D call uncertain. This CDR3 is 13 amino acids long. Germline V gives CDR1 MNHNS, CDR2 SASEGT. Trimming took 1 base from V and 6 from J, leaving 6 bases between them. The CDR3 sequence: CASSEVLAGELFF. The CDR3 DNA follows: TGTGCCAGCAGTGAAGTTTTGGCCGGGGAGCTGTTTTTT.

This clonotype was seen many times. The gene calls are TRBV6-1 and TRBJ2-1; TRBD2 is a possible D gene (5 bases). The end of the DNA fits TRBJ2-7 better, so the J call may be wrong. The CDR3 extends over 14 amino acids. Germline V lookup: CDR1 MNHNS, CDR2 SASEGT. CDR3 nucleotides: TGTGCCAGCAGGACCCTCGGGATAGTCTACGAGCAGTACTTC. Translated: CASRTLGIVYEQYF.

The rearrangement joins TRBV7-8 to TRBJ2-3, with D possibly TRBD2 on 6 matching bases. Germline values: CDR1 SGHVS, CDR2 FQNEAQ. The CDR3 covers 16 residues. V was cut by 5 bases and J by 1 base, with 16 bases left in between. In DNA form, the CDR3 reads TGTGCCAGCAGCCTCGAGCGTTCGGGAGGCACAGATACGCAGTATTTT. This sequence encodes CASSLERSGGTDTQYF.

The CDR3 sequence: CASSEGGVETQYF. The CDR3 DNA sequence: TGCGCCAGCAGTGAAGGGGGAGTAGAGACCCAGTACTTC. The genes are TRBV10-1 and TRBJ2-5, with a possible D match to TRBD1 (6 bases). CDR1 and CDR2 (germline): WNHNN, SYGVQD (reference sequence). V lost 3 bases, J lost 4 bases, and 9 bases lay in between. The CDR3 has 13 amino acids.

This clonotype turned up a few times. CDR3 residues: CASSEDRYTGELFF. CDR3 bases: TGTGCCAGCAGCGAGGACAGATACACCGGGGAGCTGTTTTTT. The chain uses TRBV9 and TRBJ2-2; weak D call: TRBD1 (6 bases). The CDR3 covers 14 residues. V was pared by 3 bases and J by 3 bases, with 9 bases between. Germline V gene lookup returns CDR1 SGDLS and CDR2 YYNGEE.

In nucleotides, the CDR3 is TGTGCCAGCAGTTTAGAGGGTGGCACAGATACGCAGTATTTT. Translating gives CASSLEGGTDTQYF. The V call is TRBV27, the J call TRBJ2-3; maybe TRBD2 (5 bases). CDR1 MNHEY and CDR2 SMNVEV come from the germline V gene (reference sequence). The length of the CDR3 is 14 residues. Trimming removed 2 bases at V and 1 base at J, with 7 bases between.

This clonotype was found many times. The chain recombines TRBV9 with TRBJ2-2; 7 nucleotides line up with TRBD1. This CDR3 has 12 residues. Germline assignment: CDR1 SGDLS and CDR2 YYNGEE. V dropped 7 bases and J dropped 10; count of bases not matched to a gene: 7. The CDR3 DNA is TGTGCCAGCGGAACGACAGGGCTGGAGCTGTTTTTT. Protein: CASGTTGLELFF.

This clonotype was seen many times. The chain links TRBV11-3 to TRBJ2-5, with D unclear. The CDR3 length is 13 residues. The germline V and J ends were trimmed by 2 bases and 7 bases, with 11 bases remaining between them. The germline gives CDR1 SGHNT, CDR2 YENEEA. The DNA of the CDR3 is TGTGCCAGCAGCTTAAACACTGAAGGGACCCAGTACTTC. Translated: CASSLNTEGTQYF.

Turning to this clonotype: The junction differs from germline at one of its ends, possibly a read error. CDR3 sequence reads: CASRAGASTDTLTF. CDR3 DNA: TGCGCCAGTAGAGCGGGGGCTAGCACAGACACCCTGACTTTT. The chain employs TRBV10-1 and TRBJ2-6; 8 positions match TRBD2. CDR1 is WNHNN and CDR2 is SYGVQD in the germline V gene (reference sequence). The CDR3 is 14 residues long.

This chain connects TRBV6-1 to TRBJ1-2; 8 positions match TRBD1. The V gene's germline CDR1 is MNHNS and CDR2 SASEGT. The V gene end was trimmed by 6 bases and the J gene end by 4 bases; junction bases not matched to a gene: 7. CDR3 length: 14 amino acids. The CDR3 protein is CASRPGGFSYGYTF. DNA of the CDR3: TGTGCCAGCAGGCCAGGGGGCTTTAGCTATGGCTACACCTTC.

The rearrangement joins TRBV3-1 to TRBJ1-2, with 9 bases lining up with TRBD1. Germline V gene sequence: CDR1 LGHDT, CDR2 YNNKEL (reference sequence). The CDR3 totals 14 residues. V was pared by 0 bases and J by 6 bases, with 2 bases of the junction left unmatched. The CDR3 loop is CASSQEDRGHGYTF. The DNA of the CDR3 is TGTGCCAGCAGCCAAGAGGACAGGGGACATGGCTACACCTTC.

This rearrangement joins TRBV6-1 to TRBJ2-1; no firm D call. The germline V gene encodes CDR1 MNHNS and CDR2 SASEGT. V lost 5 bases and J 8 bases, leaving 10 bases between the germline ends. The CDR3 is made up of 12 amino acids. The CDR3 sequence is CASSPPKYEQFF. CDR3 nucleotides: TGTGCCAGCAGTCCTCCCAAGTATGAGCAGTTCTTC.

The CDR3 nucleotides read TGTGCCAGCAGTGAAGAACCGGGATCGTCCAACGTCCTGACTTTC. Translating gives CASSEEPGSSNVLTF. The chain uses TRBV6-1 and TRBJ2-6; tentative D call: TRBD2 (5 bases). Looked up from germline, CDR1 is MNHNS and CDR2 is SASEGT. Trimming took 1 base from V and 8 from J, leaving 12 bases between them. The CDR3 loop spans 15 amino acids.

This rearrangement joins TRBV27 to TRBJ2-5; D is possibly TRBD2 (6 bases). V lost 3 bases, J lost 5 bases, and 10 bases lay in between. From germline, CDR1 is MNHEY and CDR2 SMNVEV (reference sequence). The CDR3 contains 13 residues. CDR3 nucleotide sequence: TGTGCCAGCAGTTTGTACACTAGCGAGACCCAGTACTTC. Translating it yields CASSLYTSETQYF.

The CDR3 sequence is CASRPSGLAGGYSLFF. CDR3 nucleotide sequence: TGTGCCAGCAGACCTAGCGGACTAGCGGGAGGGTACTCACTGTTCTTC. The chain couples TRBV6-1 to TRBJ2-1, with TRBD2 identical over 15 bases. Germline V gene data show CDR1 as MNHNS and CDR2 as SASEGT. The V gene end was trimmed by 6 bases and the J gene end by 15 bases; junction bases not matched to a gene: 15. This CDR3 comprises 16 residues.

This clonotype was seen many times. V usage is TRBV27 and J usage is TRBJ2-7; tentatively, D is TRBD1 (8 bases). This CDR3 has 21 residues. Trimming took off 2 bases at V and 1 base at J, with 30 bases between the two ends. Per the germline V gene, CDR1 is MNHEY and CDR2 is SMNVEV (reference sequence). The CDR3 sequence is CASSLRGQGAPRGGESYEQYF. CDR3 in DNA: TGTGCCAGCAGTTTAAGGGGGCAGGGGGCACCTAGGGGGGGGGAATCCTACGAGCAGTACTTC.

The genes are TRBV6-1 and TRBJ2-4, with D maybe TRBD1 (5 bases). This CDR3 has 14 residues. The germline V gene encodes CDR1 MNHNS and CDR2 SASEGT. Trimming removed 5 bases at V and 13 bases at J, with 21 bases between. CDR3 sequence reads: CASSRTQEFDMQYF. The CDR3 DNA sequence: TGTGCCAGCAGTCGAACACAGGAATTTGATATGCAGTACTTC.